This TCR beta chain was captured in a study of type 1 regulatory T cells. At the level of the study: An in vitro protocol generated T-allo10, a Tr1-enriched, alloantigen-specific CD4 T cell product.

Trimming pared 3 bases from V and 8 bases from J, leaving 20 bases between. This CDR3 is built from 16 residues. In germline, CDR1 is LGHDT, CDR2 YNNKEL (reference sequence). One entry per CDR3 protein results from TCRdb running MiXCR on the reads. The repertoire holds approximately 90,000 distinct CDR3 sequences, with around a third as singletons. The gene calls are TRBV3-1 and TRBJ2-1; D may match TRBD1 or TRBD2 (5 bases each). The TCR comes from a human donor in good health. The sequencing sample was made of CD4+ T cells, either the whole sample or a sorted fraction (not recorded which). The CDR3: CASSHLWSPRGDEQFF. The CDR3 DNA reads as TGTGCCAGCAGCCATCTGTGGTCCCCCCGGGGCGATGAGCAGTTCTTC.